This is a list of T cell receptor beta chains from one sample in a study of post-analysis software for immune sequencing data. One entry per CDR3 protein, called by TCRdb with MiXCR from the PCR reads. The table has about 460,000 distinct CDR3 sequences, around 40% seen once; the top ten hold about 12%. The specimen sequenced was blood. The origin of the receptors is a girl aged 10-17 years with multiple sclerosis. Both conserved end residues are part of each CDR3. D genes are given only for firm matches. Expanded clones get a size class; other rows say once, few or many, or leave the size out.

v_call	d_call	j_call	clone_size	cdr3_nt	cdr3_aa
TRBV7-6	NA	TRBJ1-1	NA	TGCGCCAGCAGCTTCCGGACCGAAGTAGACAGCAGCAACACTGAAGCTTTCTTT	CASSFRTEVDSSNTEAFF
TRBV7-2	TRBD1	TRBJ1-5	NA	TGTGCCAGCAGCCCGACAGGGGCTGGTCAGCCCCAGCATTTT	CASSPTGAGQPQHF
TRBV7-8	NA	TRBJ1-2	NA	TGTGCCAGCAGCTTATCGGCAGACTATGGCTACACCTTC	CASSLSADYGYTF
TRBV20-1	TRBD2	TRBJ2-4	NA	TGCAGTGCTATACACTGGGGACTAGCGGGAAAGGTGCACTTC	CSAIHWGLAGKVHF
TRBV5-1	TRBD2	TRBJ2-3	NA	TGCGCCAGCAGCTTGGAACCAGCGGGAGGAGTCGCGTCCACAGATACGCAGTATTTT	CASSLEPAGGVASTDTQYF
TRBV29-1	NA	TRBJ2-1	NA	TGCAGCGTGAGGGGGTTGAGGAATGAGCAGTTCTTC	CSVRGLRNEQFF
TRBV12-3/TRBV12-4	NA	TRBJ2-7	NA	TGTGCCAGCAGTTTGGTAGGTCCTACCTACGAGCAGTACTTC	CASSLVGPTYEQYF
TRBV5-1	TRBD1	TRBJ2-7	NA	TGCGCCAGCAGCAAAGACAGGGTGGACGAGCAGTACTTC	CASSKDRVDEQYF
TRBV6-5	NA	TRBJ2-2	NA	TGTGCCAGCCGATCAACCGGGGAGCTGTTTTTT	CASRSTGELFF
TRBV28	NA	TRBJ1-2	NA	TGTGCCAGCAGTCCAGTGGTCAGAGGCTATGGCTACACCTTC	CASSPVVRGYGYTF
TRBV20-1	NA	TRBJ2-5	many	TGCAGTGCCCATAAGGCAGAGACCCAGTACTTC	CSAHKAETQYF
TRBV20-1	TRBD2	TRBJ2-7	NA	TGCAGTGCTAGACCCACTGGACTAGCGGGAGAGAGGGCCTACGAGCAGTACTTC	CSARPTGLAGERAYEQYF
TRBV24-1	NA	TRBJ2-1	few	TGTGCCACCAGTGACCCGACCAGGGCAGATCTAAATGAGCAGTTCTTC	CATSDPTRADLNEQFF
TRBV28	TRBD1	TRBJ1-5	NA	TGTGCCAGCAGTATGGACAGGGGGCATGTCAATCAGCCCCAGCATTTT	CASSMDRGHVNQPQHF
TRBV6-2/TRBV6-3	TRBD1	TRBJ2-7	NA	TGTGCCAGTCAATCAGGCGGGACAGGGTGGTACGAGCAGTACTTC	CASQSGGTGWYEQYF
TRBV5-1	TRBD2	TRBJ2-5	few	TGCGCCAGCAGCCCGACCCTTAGCGGGAGAGGGGAGACCCAGTACTTC	CASSPTLSGRGETQYF
TRBV28	NA	TRBJ1-2	few	TGTGCCAGCAGTCACAGGGAGACTGGCTACACCTTC	CASSHRETGYTF
TRBV6-1	NA	TRBJ1-1	NA	TGTGCCAGCAGTGAAGTCCCGGGTGGGAACACTGAAGCTTTCTTT	CASSEVPGGNTEAFF
TRBV7-3	NA	TRBJ2-1	NA	TGTGCCAGCAGCTTATCTGGAGGAGGGCACAATGAGCGGTTCTTC	CASSLSGGGHNERFF
TRBV5-1	NA	TRBJ2-5	few	TGCGCCAGCAGCCTTCTGGGGGGACGGGATCAAGAGACCCAGTACTTC	CASSLLGGRDQETQYF
TRBV3-1	NA	TRBJ2-4	NA	TGTGCCAGCAGCCAAACAACAGGGTGGGGGAAAAACATTCAGTACTTC	CASSQTTGWGKNIQYF
TRBV28	NA	TRBJ2-1	few	TGTGCCAGCAGTTTAGCCCTACATGCGTGGGAGGGGGGCAAACGGCGGGATGAGCAGTTCTTC	CASSLALHAWEGGKRRDEQFF
TRBV7-2	NA	TRBJ2-5	few	TGTGCCAGCAGCTTAGTGGGCGTTGTCCAAGAGACCCAGTACTTC	CASSLVGVVQETQYF
TRBV5-1	NA	TRBJ1-1	NA	TGCGCCAGCAGCTTGGTGATGGGCCCTGAAGCTTTCTTT	CASSLVMGPEAFF
TRBV20-1	NA	TRBJ2-7	NA	TGCAGTGCTAGAGTACAGCGCCAGGGGACGTACGAGCAGTACTTC	CSARVQRQGTYEQYF
TRBV7-9	NA	TRBJ1-5	NA	TGTGCCAGCAGCTCGGGGACACGCAGCAATCAGCCCCAGCATTTT	CASSSGTRSNQPQHF
TRBV12-3/TRBV12-4	TRBD1	TRBJ1-2	few	TGTGCCAGCAGTGGGACAGTAGGGGGCTATGGCTACACCTTC	CASSGTVGGYGYTF
TRBV29-1	TRBD1	TRBJ2-7	few	TGCAGCGTTTCACAGGGGGCGTACTACGAGCAGTACTTC	CSVSQGAYYEQYF
TRBV6-2/TRBV6-3	TRBD2	TRBJ2-3	few	TGTGCCAGCAGTTACTTCGCTAGCGGGGTAGGAGTAGATACGCAGTATTTT	CASSYFASGVGVDTQYF
TRBV2	NA	TRBJ1-2	NA	TGTGCCAGCAGTGACACAGGGAAGGTCTTGAACTATGGCTACACCTTC	CASSDTGKVLNYGYTF
TRBV7-9	TRBD1	TRBJ1-1	few	TGTGCCAGCAGCTGGTCCCGGGACAGTTACATGAACACTGAAGCTTTCTTT	CASSWSRDSYMNTEAFF
TRBV4-2	TRBD2	TRBJ2-5	few	TGTGCCAGCAGCCAAGATCCTGTGGGACTAGCGGCGCAAGAGACCCAGTACTTC	CASSQDPVGLAAQETQYF